Listed below are T cell receptor beta chains from one sample, sequenced in a study of CD8+CD57+ T cells in acquired aplastic anemia. MiXCR was run by TCRdb on the reads, yielding one entry per CDR3 protein. Among around 200,000 distinct CDR3 sequences, about half were seen once, and the ten largest hold around 20%. Sequenced input: sorted CD4+, CD8+, or CD8+CD57+ T cells (not recorded which) from PBMCs. These receptors were collected from a human donor with aplastic anemia. Each CDR3 is given with its conserved first and last residue. A D gene is named only where the DNA matches it firmly. Clone sizes are given selectively: once, few, many, or a class where the clone is expanded.

>.|TRBJ2-2|TRBD1|TRBV12-3/TRBV12-4
CASRTGTGFTGELFF
TGTGCCAGCAGAACCGGGACAGGGTTCACCGGGGAGCTGTTTTTT
>many|TRBJ2-7|TRBD1|TRBV20-1
CSARAQGQADRQIFPYEQYF
TGCAGTGCTAGAGCTCAGGGACAGGCCGACCGACAAATCTTCCCCTACGAGCAGTACTTC
>.|TRBJ1-5|.|TRBV19
CASSIEAIYSNQPQHF
TGTGCCAGTAGTATAGAGGCCATTTATAGCAATCAGCCCCAGCATTTT
>once|TRBJ1-4|TRBD1|TRBV11-3
CASSRTGSGEKLFF
TGTGCCAGCAGCCGGACAGGGTCGGGTGAAAAACTGTTTTTT
>few|TRBJ1-4|.|TRBV5-1
CASSLGLFSNEKLFF
TGCGCCAGCAGCTTGGGACTTTTCTCTAATGAAAAACTGTTTTTT
>.|TRBJ2-1|.|TRBV27
CASSLSGLNEQFF
TGTGCCAGCAGTTTATCCGGGCTGAATGAGCAGTTCTTC
>many|TRBJ1-1|TRBD1|TRBV28
CASRTQGTGEAFF
TGTGCCAGCAGGACACAGGGGACCGGTGAAGCTTTCTTT
>many|TRBJ1-1|TRBD1|TRBV10-2
CASRGLDRGKGPEAFF
TGCGCCAGCAGGGGCTTGGACAGGGGAAAAGGGCCCGAAGCTTTCTTT
>many|TRBJ1-2|.|TRBV7-9
CASSSQQGYYGYTF
TGTGCCAGCAGCTCCCAGCAGGGCTACTATGGCTACACCTTC
>.|TRBJ1-6|TRBD1|TRBV15
CATSSPFGRGIDSPLHF
TGTGCCACCAGCAGCCCCTTCGGCAGGGGGATAGATTCACCCCTCCACTTT
>.|TRBJ1-6|.|TRBV7-9
CASSLVGPRGYNSPLHF
TGTGCCAGCAGCTTAGTGGGTCCCAGGGGTTATAATTCACCCCTCCACTTT
>many|TRBJ1-2|.|TRBV27
CASSFVRGGSYGYTF
TGTGCCAGCAGTTTCGTTAGGGGGGGAAGCTATGGCTACACCTTC
>many|TRBJ2-1|.|TRBV7-3
CASSRRSGTGHEQFF
TGTGCCAGCAGCCGACGTTCCGGGACCGGACATGAGCAGTTCTTC
>.|TRBJ1-2|TRBD1|TRBV19
CASSSSDQGAGLYGYTF
TGTGCCAGTAGCTCATCCGACCAGGGGGCTGGCCTCTATGGCTACACCTTC
>.|TRBJ1-2|.|TRBV5-1
CASRGGGGYTF
TGCGCCAGCAGGGGGGGGGGGGGCTACACCTTC
>many|TRBJ2-1|.|TRBV2
CASNGQTTYNEQFF
TGTGCCAGCAATGGACAGACCACCTACAATGAGCAGTTCTTC
>.|TRBJ1-1|.|TRBV12-3/TRBV12-4
CASSLTDLNTEAFF
TGTGCCAGCAGTTTGACAGATCTGAACACTGAAGCTTTCTTT
>many|TRBJ2-1|.|TRBV11-3
CASSLGGKGGREQFF
TGTGCCAGCAGCTTAGGAGGGAAAGGGGGAAGGGAGCAGTTCTTC
>.|TRBJ2-7|.|TRBV2
CASRQQSFSFYERYF
TGCGCCAGCAGGCAACAGTCCTTCTCCTTCTACGAGCGGTACTTC
>few|TRBJ2-2|.|TRBV19
CASSQQGELFF
TGTGCCAGTAGTCAACAGGGGGAGCTGTTTTTT